These 28 T cell receptor beta chains were all obtained from the same sample, sequenced in a study of PD-1 blockade in classical Hodgkin lymphoma. Time point here: cycle 4 day 1 (C4D1), after around six weeks of nivolumab. Brentuximab vedotin exposure varied among the patients, all of whom had relapsed after autologous stem cell transplantation. Here immunoSEQ multiplex PCR was the method, and the copy in TCRdb shows in-frame clones only, minus some. Of about 41,000 clones in the sample, about two thirds were seen once. The specimen was peripheral blood mononuclear cells (PBMCs), collected before the fourth cycle of nivolumab. The receptors originated from a human donor with classical Hodgkin lymphoma.

This clone was recorded only once. This chain uses TRBV15 with TRBJ1-1, with D possibly matching TRBD1 (6 bases). Trimming left V 0 bases short and J 5 bases short, with 19 bases between. CDR1 LNHNV and CDR2 YYDKDF come from the germline V gene (reference sequence). The CDR3 runs 17 residues. CDR3 loop: CATSRDLGGGSWTEAFF. DNA for the CDR3: TGTGCCACCAGCAGAGATTTGGGGGGGGGCTCTTGGACTGAAGCTTTCTTT. The variable domain in full, completed from reference TRBV15 and TRBJ1-1, reads DAMVIQNPRYQVTQFGKPVTLSCSQTLNHNVMYWYQQKSSQAPKLLFHYYDKDFNNEADTPDNFQSRRPNTSFCFLDIRSPGLGDTAMYLCATSRDLGGGSWTEAFFGQGTRLTVV.

This chain joins TRBV7-6 and TRBJ2-7; 7 nucleotides align to TRBD2. This CDR3 is built from 14 residues. The germline V gene encodes CDR1 SGHVS and CDR2 FNYEAQ. Germline trimming cut 3 bases from V and 1 base from J; bases unmatched to any gene: 3. CDR3 amino acids: CASSLRAGSYEQYF. CDR3 nucleotides: TGTGCCAGCAGCTTGCGAGCGGGGTCCTACGAGCAGTACTTC.

This clone was observed a few times. The chain has TRBV7-6 and TRBJ2-1, with a weak D call TRBD2 (6 bases). CDR1 is SGHVS, CDR2 FNYEAQ, per germline. The CDR3 runs to 13 residues. The V gene lost 1 base and the J gene lost 9 bases, with 10 bases spanning the gap. The CDR3 sequence is CASSLVSGGEQFF. The DNA for the CDR3 is TGTGCCAGCAGCTTAGTTTCCGGGGGTGAGCAGTTCTTC.

This clone was detected only a few times. V gene TRBV10-2 combines with J gene TRBJ2-7; D is ambiguous. V shed 1 base and J shed 0 bases, with 7 bases lying between them. Germline V lookup: CDR1 WSHSY, CDR2 SAAADI. This CDR3 region has 14 residues. The CDR3 sequence: CASSEFSVSYEQYF. CDR3 in DNA: TGCGCCAGCAGTGAGTTCTCTGTCTCCTACGAGCAGTACTTC.

The chain joins TRBV7-2 to TRBJ2-5; D not certain. Germline CDR1 reads SGHTA; CDR2 reads FQGNSA. CDR3 size: 13 residues. Trimming stripped 8 bases from V and 1 base from J, with 11 bases between. CDR3 loop: CASCQNSQETQYF. Here the CDR3 DNA reads TGTGCCAGCTGCCAGAATTCCCAAGAGACCCAGTACTTC. Full variable domain (missing parts from reference TRBV7-2 and TRBJ2-5): GAGVSQSPSNKVTEKGKDVELRCDPISGHTALYWYRQSLGQGLEFLIYFQGNSAPDKSGLPSDRFSAERTGGSVSTLTIQRTQQEDSAVYLCASCQNSQETQYFGPGTRLLVL.

The chain has TRBV18 and TRBJ2-6; TRBD1 agrees at 8 bases. Germline-derived CDR1 and CDR2 are KGHSH and LQKENI. The CDR3 loop spans 20 amino acids. V lost 3 bases and J lost 0; bases outside the gene matches: 13. CDR3 nucleotides: TGTGCCAGCTCACCCCGGACAGGGCTCCCCGTGAGCTCTGGGGCCAACGTCCTGACTTTC. Translation: CASSPRTGLPVSSGANVLTF.

The chain combines TRBV6-1 with TRBJ2-1; D is unclear. The germline CDR1 and CDR2 sequences are MNHNS and SASEGT. The length of the CDR3 is 10 residues. In DNA form, the CDR3 reads TGTCGTCCCGCCGGGTATGAGCAGTTCTTC. Its translation: CRPAGYEQFF.

This clone was seen a handful of times. The chain has TRBV6-5 and TRBJ1-2; TRBD1 agrees at 7 bases. CDR3 size: 13 residues. CDR1 and CDR2 (germline): MNHEY, SVGAGI. Trimming took 7 bases from V and 3 from J; bases not matched to a gene: 5. This CDR3 is CASISGTDYGYTF. The CDR3 bases are TGTGCCAGCATCTCCGGGACAGACTATGGCTACACCTTC.

As concerns this clone: A read error may account for a junction end that differs from germline. This chain joins TRBV27 and TRBJ1-2; 9 positions match TRBD1. Per germline, CDR1 MNHEY and CDR2 SMNVEV (reference sequence). There are 16 residues in the CDR3. The CDR3 spells CASRLSAQGAIYGYTF. In DNA form, the CDR3 reads TGTGCCAGCAGATTATCCGCACAGGGGGCAATCTATGGCTACACCTTC.

This clone was observed a single time. This chain uses TRBV11-1 with TRBJ2-2; TRBD2 matches 9 bases. The CDR3 runs 17 residues. J gave up 5 bases and V 5 bases, and 12 bases lay outside the gene matches. The germline gives CDR1 SGHAT, CDR2 FQDESV (reference sequence). The CDR3 nucleotides read TGTGCCAGCAGCCCCTATGGCGGGGGGGCTGGAACCGGGGAGCTGTTTTTT. Encoded protein: CASSPYGGGAGTGELFF.

This clone appeared a few times. The chain combines TRBV6-1 with TRBJ2-5; D might be TRBD1 (6 bases). The CDR3 sequence is 14 residues long. The germline CDR1 and CDR2 sequences are MNHNS and SASEGT. The V end was cut by 2 bases, the J end by 1 base, with 8 bases between. CDR3 in DNA: TGTGCCAGCAGTGAAAACAGGGTCCAAGAGACCCAGTACTTC. Residues: CASSENRVQETQYF.

This clone was found a few times. The V call is TRBV7-9, the J call TRBJ2-5; D remains ambiguous. In germline, CDR1 is SEHNR, CDR2 FQNEAQ (reference sequence). The CDR3 extends over 13 amino acids. Trimming left V 1 base short and J 5 bases short, with 8 bases between. The CDR3 DNA reads as TGTGCCAGCAGCTTAGACGGGTCGGAGACCCAGTACTTC. It yields the protein CASSLDGSETQYF.

This clone was counted a few times. The rearrangement joins TRBV4-1 to TRBJ1-2; D may be TRBD1 (5 bases). Germline CDR1 is MGHRA and CDR2 is YSYEKL. The V end lost 1 base, the J end lost 8 bases, and 11 bases lay between the germline ends. The length of the CDR3 is 13 residues. The CDR3 nucleotides read TGCGCCAGCAGCCAAGTTGGGGCTTCCGGCTACACCTTC. This gives the protein CASSQVGASGYTF.

The chain uses TRBV7-2 and TRBJ2-1; 11 nucleotides match TRBD2. V lost 5 bases and J lost 6; bases outside the gene matches: 9. In germline, CDR1 is SGHTA, CDR2 FQGNSA. The CDR3 has 16 amino acids. The CDR3 here is CASSPFGTSGSNEQFF. CDR3 DNA: TGTGCCAGCAGCCCTTTCGGGACTAGCGGCAGCAATGAGCAGTTCTTC. The full variable domain, rest sourced from reference TRBV7-2 and TRBJ2-1, is GAGVSQSPSNKVTEKGKDVELRCDPISGHTALYWYRQSLGQGLEFLIYFQGNSAPDKSGLPSDRFSAERTGGSVSTLTIQRTQQEDSAVYLCASSPFGTSGSNEQFFGPGTRLTVL.

In this sample, this clone turned up a few times. Other DNA sequences within the sample encode an identical CDR3. This sequence joins TRBV5-6 and TRBJ2-7; unclear D gene. CDR1 and CDR2 (germline): SGHDT, YYEEEE. V was cut by 4 bases and J by 2 bases, with 16 bases left in between. There are 15 residues in the CDR3. CDR3 sequence reads: CASSDRAWAPYEQYF. CDR3 bases: TGTGCCAGCAGCGACCGGGCTTGGGCCCCCTACGAGCAGTACTTC. The full variable domain, with the rest looked up from reference TRBV5-6 and TRBJ2-7, is DAGVTQSPTHLIKTRGQQVTLRCSPKSGHDTVSWYQQALGQGPQFIFQYYEEEERQRGNFPDRFSGHQFPNYSSELNVNALLLGDSALYLCASSDRAWAPYEQYFGPGTRLTVT.

This clone has only a few counts. As DNA, the CDR3 is TGTGCCAGCACTACGGGGCGCTACAATCAGCCCCAGCATTTT. As protein: CASTTGRYNQPQHF. The chain links TRBV7-8 to TRBJ1-5; perhaps TRBD1 as D (5 bases). Germline V gives CDR1 SGHVS, CDR2 FQNEAQ. This CDR3 has 14 residues. The germline V and J ends were trimmed by 7 bases and 3 bases, with 13 bases remaining between them.

The J gene is TRBJ2-7, the V gene TRBV27; D remains ambiguous. The CDR3 is made up of 14 amino acids. V was trimmed by 2 bases and J by 5 bases, leaving 13 bases between them. CDR1 and CDR2 (germline): MNHEY, SMNVEV (reference sequence). The CDR3 loop is CASSLRARLHEQYF. CDR3 bases: TGTGCCAGCAGTTTACGCGCCCGGCTCCACGAGCAGTACTTC.

This chain joins TRBV19 and TRBJ2-7; 7 nucleotides line up with TRBD1. CDR3 size: 13 residues. CDR1 is LNHDA and CDR2 is SQIVND in the germline V gene (reference sequence). V gave up 2 bases and J gave up 7 bases; unmatched junction bases: 5. CDR3 sequence: CASSIRGTDEQYF. CDR3 DNA sequence: TGTGCCAGTAGTATAAGGGGGACAGATGAGCAGTACTTC.

Only a few counts were recorded for this clone. This chain uses TRBV6-6 with TRBJ1-3; D is ambiguous. The CDR3 extends over 11 amino acids. Trimming took 6 bases from V and 4 from J, leaving 4 bases between them. The germline CDR1 and CDR2 sequences are MNHNY and SVGAGI (reference sequence). As DNA, the CDR3 is TGTGCCAGCAGGGGAGGAAACACCATATATTTT. Encoded protein: CASRGGNTIYF.

The chain couples TRBV19 to TRBJ1-3; D not resolved. Germline V gives CDR1 LNHDA, CDR2 SQIVND (reference sequence). Trimming removed 4 bases from V and 7 bases from J, with 20 bases in between. This CDR3 contains 16 residues. This CDR3 is CASSRATDPRQNTIYF. CDR3 nucleotides: TGTGCCAGTAGTAGGGCCACGGACCCCAGGCAGAACACCATATATTTT.

A few counts support this clone. The V and J genes are TRBV13 and TRBJ2-1, with D perhaps matching TRBD2 (5 bases). V was clipped by 0 bases and J by 8 bases, with 11 bases between them. This CDR3 has 14 residues. The V gene's germline CDR1 is PRHDT and CDR2 FYEKMQ (reference sequence). CDR3 sequence (DNA): TGTGCCAGCAGCTTAGGTAGAGGGATGGATGAGCAGTTCTTC. It specifies CASSLGRGMDEQFF.

The genes are TRBV5-6 and TRBJ1-1, with unresolved D. The germline gives CDR1 SGHDT, CDR2 YYEEEE. The CDR3 spans 15 residues. The V end was cut by 4 bases, the J end by 1 base, with 14 bases between. The CDR3 DNA reads TGTGCCAGCAGCCCCTTGGGGAATCGGAACACTGAAGCTTTCTTT. Amino acid sequence: CASSPLGNRNTEAFF. Drawing the rest from reference TRBV5-6 and TRBJ1-1, the complete variable domain is DAGVTQSPTHLIKTRGQQVTLRCSPKSGHDTVSWYQQALGQGPQFIFQYYEEEERQRGNFPDRFSGHQFPNYSSELNVNALLLGDSALYLCASSPLGNRNTEAFFGQGTRLTVV.

This clone is medium-sized in the sample. V is TRBV29-1 and J is TRBJ1-2, with 7 bases lining up with TRBD1. The ends lost 7 bases at V and 5 bases at J; junction bases unmatched: 10. The CDR3 runs to 13 residues. CDR1 SQVTM and CDR2 ANQGSEA come from the germline V gene. The CDR3 here is CSAETGDPYGYTF. The CDR3 DNA reads TGCAGCGCGGAAACAGGGGACCCGTATGGCTACACCTTC.

This sequence joins TRBV4-2 and TRBJ1-2; no clear D gene. Germline V gene sequence: CDR1 LGHNA, CDR2 YNFKEQ. V was shortened by 0 bases and J by 3 bases, with 14 bases between the two germline ends. This CDR3 is 16 amino acids long. Here the CDR3 DNA reads TGTGCCAGCAGCCAAGAAGGCCTAGCGGGCGACTATGGCTACACCTTC. Encoded protein: CASSQEGLAGDYGYTF.

By sample fraction, this clone is medium-sized (0.01 to 0.1%). The chain links TRBV9 to TRBJ1-4; 12 bases line up with TRBD1. The CDR3 is 17 residues long. Germline V lookup: CDR1 SGDLS, CDR2 YYNGEE. V dropped 3 bases and J dropped 3; count of bases not matched to a gene: 6. The CDR3 coding sequence is TGTGCCAGCAGCGCCGGGACAGGGGGCGCGGCTAATGAAAAACTGTTTTTT. Translated: CASSAGTGGAANEKLFF.

The V call is TRBV9, the J call TRBJ2-5, with 8 bases identical to TRBD2. Germline CDR1 and CDR2: SGDLS and YYNGEE. The length of the CDR3 is 15 residues. J lost 2 bases, V lost 4 bases, and 7 bases had no gene match. CDR3 bases: TGTGCCAGCAGCCCCCGTAGCGGGGAGCAAGAGACCCAGTACTTC. As protein: CASSPRSGEQETQYF.

The chain recombines TRBV7-2 with TRBJ2-3, with D perhaps TRBD1 or TRBD2 (6 bases each). V lost 9 bases to trimming and J lost 4 bases, with 17 bases between them. Germline lookup yields CDR1 SGHTA and CDR2 FQGNSA. The CDR3 has 14 amino acids. CDR3 in amino acids: CASEGVPSADTQYF. CDR3 bases: TGTGCCAGTGAGGGGGTACCTAGCGCAGATACGCAGTATTTT.

The chain uses TRBV29-1 and TRBJ1-1; D call uncertain. V dropped 2 bases and J dropped 1 base, with 11 bases sitting between them. In germline, CDR1 is SQVTM, CDR2 ANQGSEA. This CDR3 contains 14 residues. The CDR3 sequence is CSVETQRENTEAFF. The CDR3 region has the DNA TGCAGCGTTGAAACACAGCGAGAGAACACTGAAGCTTTCTTT. Complete variable domain (other parts from reference TRBV29-1 and TRBJ1-1): SAVISQKPSRDICQRGTSLTIQCQVDSQVTMMFWYRQQPGQSLTLIATANQGSEATYESGFVIDKFPISRPNLTFSTLTVSNMSPEDSSIYLCSVETQRENTEAFFGQGTRLTVV.